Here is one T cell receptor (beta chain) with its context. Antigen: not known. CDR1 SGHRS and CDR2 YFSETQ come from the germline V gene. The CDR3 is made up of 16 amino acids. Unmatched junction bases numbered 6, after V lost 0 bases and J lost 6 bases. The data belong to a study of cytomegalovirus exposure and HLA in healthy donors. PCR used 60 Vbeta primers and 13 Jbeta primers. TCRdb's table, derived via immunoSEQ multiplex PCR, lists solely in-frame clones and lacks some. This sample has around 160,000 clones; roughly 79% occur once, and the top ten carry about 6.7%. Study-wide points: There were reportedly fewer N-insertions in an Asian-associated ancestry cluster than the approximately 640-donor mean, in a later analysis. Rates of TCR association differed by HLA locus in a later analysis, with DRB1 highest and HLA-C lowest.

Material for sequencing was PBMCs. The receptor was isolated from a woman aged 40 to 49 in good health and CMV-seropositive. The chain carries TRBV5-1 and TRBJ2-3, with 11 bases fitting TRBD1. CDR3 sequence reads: CASSLGGQGAFDTQYF. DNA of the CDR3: TGCGCCAGCAGCTTGGGAGGACAGGGGGCCTTCGATACGCAGTATTTT.